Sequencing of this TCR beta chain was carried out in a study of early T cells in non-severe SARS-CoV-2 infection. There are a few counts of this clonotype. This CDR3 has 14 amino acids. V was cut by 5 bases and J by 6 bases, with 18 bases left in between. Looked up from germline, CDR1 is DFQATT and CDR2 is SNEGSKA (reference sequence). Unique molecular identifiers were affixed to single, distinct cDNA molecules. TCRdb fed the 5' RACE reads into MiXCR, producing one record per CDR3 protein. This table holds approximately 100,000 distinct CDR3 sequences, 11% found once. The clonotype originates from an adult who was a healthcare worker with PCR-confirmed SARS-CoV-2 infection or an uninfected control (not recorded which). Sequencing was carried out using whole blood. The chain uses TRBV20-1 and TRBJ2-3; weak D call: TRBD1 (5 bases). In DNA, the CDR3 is TGCAGTGCTCCCTCAGGGTCCGTTTGGGATACGCAGTATTTT. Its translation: CSAPSGSVWDTQYF.